This passage covers 17 T cell receptor beta chains from one sample sequenced in a study of T cell responses to AZD1222 COVID-19 vaccine. Clones were sequenced by immunoSEQ multiplex PCR, and TCRdb holds only the in-frame ones, with some missing. Among approximately 110,000 clones listed, 88% were seen once. Sequenced material: peripheral blood, taken on day 0 of AZD1222 vaccination. The origin of the receptors is an adult in good health.

The chain joins TRBV24-1 to TRBJ1-1, with TRBD1 matching 7 bases. The germline gives CDR1 KGHDR, CDR2 SFDVKD. With V trimmed by 5 bases and J by 7 bases, 9 bases remained unmatched. The CDR3 extends over 14 amino acids. The CDR3 spells CATSAAGGGDEAFF. CDR3 coding DNA: TGTGCCACCAGTGCTGCAGGGGGGGGCGATGAAGCTTTCTTT.

The chain links TRBV6-5 to TRBJ1-1; D is ambiguous. Looked up from germline, CDR1 is MNHEY and CDR2 is SVGAGI. Trimming left V 5 bases short and J 7 bases short, with 14 bases between. The CDR3 runs to 13 residues. CDR3 coding DNA: TGTGCCAGCAGTCTTTCTCGAAGGAGTGAAGCTTTCTTT. This gives the protein CASSLSRRSEAFF.

The chain combines TRBV10-1 with TRBJ2-5; 7 nucleotides align to TRBD2. This CDR3 has 17 residues. Losses at the gene ends were 0 bases for V and 0 bases for J; bases not matched to a gene: 7. Germline CDR1 is WNHNN and CDR2 is SYGVQD (reference sequence). The CDR3 loop reads CASSESASGLYQETQYF. CDR3 coding DNA: TGCGCCAGCAGTGAGTCGGCTAGCGGCCTGTACCAAGAGACCCAGTACTTC.

V and J are TRBV5-1 and TRBJ1-1; D is undetermined. This CDR3 has 16 amino acids. Germline CDR1 SGHRS, CDR2 YFSETQ. Trimming removed 0 bases from V and 1 base from J, with 13 bases in between. Here the CDR3 DNA reads TGCGCCAGCAGCTTGGGGCGGACGGCCACGAACACTGAAGCTTTCTTT. This encodes CASSLGRTATNTEAFF.

The chain recombines TRBV20-1 with TRBJ2-2; D unclear. Per the germline V gene, CDR1 is DFQATT and CDR2 is SNEGSKA (reference sequence). V dropped 2 bases and J dropped 9 bases, with 4 bases sitting between them. CDR3 length equals 10 residues. CDR3 coding DNA: TGCAGTGCTAGAACCCGGGAGCTGTTTTTT. This translates into CSARTRELFF.

The rearrangement uses TRBV27 and TRBJ2-7; D call uncertain. The CDR3 has 13 residues. Germline loops: CDR1 MNHEY, CDR2 SMNVEV (reference sequence). V was clipped by 5 bases and J by 3 bases, with 11 bases between them. The CDR3 sequence is CASSPTPLYEQYF. The DNA for the CDR3 is TGTGCCAGCAGTCCCACCCCGCTCTACGAGCAGTACTTC.

Comments on this clone: This same CDR3 is encoded by further DNA sequences in the sample. The chain combines TRBV6-2 or TRBV6-3 with TRBJ1-1; D unresolved. The CDR3 contains 14 residues. V lost 2 bases and J lost 2, with 9 bases in between. Germline CDR1 and CDR2: MNHEY and SVGEGT. CDR3 region: CASSYGSLNTEAFF. The DNA for the CDR3 is TGTGCCAGCAGTTACGGGTCTCTAAACACTGAAGCTTTCTTT.

This clone was seen more than once but under ten times. The V call is TRBV27, the J call TRBJ1-2; TRBD1 agrees at 8 bases. The CDR3 has 14 residues. The germline gives CDR1 MNHEY, CDR2 SMNVEV (reference sequence). The ends lost 4 bases at V and 4 bases at J; junction bases unmatched: 5. The CDR3 sequence is CASSWNRGGYGYTF. The CDR3 coding sequence is TGTGCCAGCAGTTGGAACAGGGGGGGCTATGGCTACACCTTC.

The CDR3 DNA reads as TGTGCCAGCAGCTTCTCGGCAGGGGTTTATGGAAACACCATATATTTT. Protein: CASSFSAGVYGNTIYF. The chain employs TRBV7-6 and TRBJ1-3, with D possibly matching TRBD1 (6 bases). Looked up from germline, CDR1 is SGHVS and CDR2 is FNYEAQ. This CDR3 is 16 amino acids long. V shed 3 bases and J shed 3 bases, with 15 bases lying between them. Complete variable domain (other parts from reference TRBV7-6 and TRBJ1-3): GAGVSQSPRYKVTKRGQDVALRCDPISGHVSLYWYRQALGQGPEFLTYFNYEAQQDKSGLPNDRFSAERPEGSISTLTIQRTEQRDSAMYRCASSFSAGVYGNTIYFGEGSWLTVV.

The gene calls are TRBV23-1 and TRBJ2-2, with D possibly being TRBD2 (6 bases). TRBV23-1 qualifies as an ORF whose function is uncertain. The CDR3 is 17 amino acids. Trimming stripped 2 bases from V and 2 bases from J, with 15 bases between. The CDR3 spells CASSQRPSAKNTGELFF. Here the CDR3 DNA reads TGCGCCAGCAGTCAAAGGCCTAGCGCGAAAAACACCGGGGAGCTGTTTTTT.

Written as DNA, the CDR3 is TGCGCCAGCAGCCAATGGGGTATGAACACTGAAGCTTTCTTT. Protein product: CASSQWGMNTEAFF. V usage is TRBV4-1 and J usage is TRBJ1-1; no definite D call. The germline V and J ends were trimmed by 2 bases and 0 bases, with 7 bases remaining between them. This CDR3 region has 14 residues. The V gene's germline CDR1 is MGHRA and CDR2 YSYEKL.

The chain is built from TRBV12-3 or TRBV12-4 and TRBJ2-1; TRBD2 might be the D (5 bases). Trimming took 6 bases from V and 7 from J, leaving 13 bases between them. CDR3 size: 13 residues. Written as DNA, the CDR3 is TGTGCCAGCAGGGACTCTCCTAGGAATGAGCAGTTCTTC. Translated, it gives CASRDSPRNEQFF.

The chain uses TRBV12-3 or TRBV12-4 and TRBJ2-1, with TRBD1 identical over 9 bases. V shed 5 bases and J 12 bases; nucleotides not matched to a gene: 5. The CDR3 is 12 residues long. CDR3 nucleotide sequence: TGTGCCAGCAGTGCGGACAGGGGATGGCAGTTCTTC. Protein product: CASSADRGWQFF.

The genes are TRBV4-3 and TRBJ1-6, with D hard to call. This CDR3 has 13 amino acids. The V gene lost 1 base and the J gene lost 10 bases, with 8 bases spanning the gap. Germline lookup yields CDR1 LGHNA and CDR2 YSLEER. The CDR3 is CASSQVGQSPLHF. CDR3 DNA sequence: TGCGCCAGCAGCCAAGTAGGGCAATCACCCCTCCACTTT.

The gene calls are TRBV18 and TRBJ1-5, with a possible D match to TRBD1 (6 bases). CDR3 size: 14 residues. V lost 5 bases, J lost 1 base, and 9 bases lay in between. Germline V gene data show CDR1 as KGHSH and CDR2 as LQKENI. CDR3 nucleotide sequence: TGTGCCAGCTCATCTACAGGGAGCAATCAGCCCCAGCATTTT. This encodes CASSSTGSNQPQHF.

The chain combines TRBV5-1 with TRBJ1-1; 11 nucleotides match TRBD1. The germline CDR1 and CDR2 sequences are SGHRS and YFSETQ. V shed 9 bases and J 8 bases; nucleotides not matched to a gene: 12. The CDR3 is 14 amino acids. CDR3 in DNA: TGCGCCACCAAAGGACAGGGGGCTTCGAGCGAAGCTTTCTTT. Encoded protein: CATKGQGASSEAFF.

The chain couples TRBV10-2 to TRBJ2-5; 11 positions match TRBD2. Germline V gene data show CDR1 as WSHSY and CDR2 as SAAADI. The CDR3 has 15 amino acids. Trimming at V came to 5 bases and at J to 1 base, leaving 3 bases not matched to a gene. The CDR3 sequence is CASSLAGGLQETQYF. CDR3 bases: TGCGCCAGCAGTCTAGCGGGGGGCCTCCAAGAGACCCAGTACTTC.